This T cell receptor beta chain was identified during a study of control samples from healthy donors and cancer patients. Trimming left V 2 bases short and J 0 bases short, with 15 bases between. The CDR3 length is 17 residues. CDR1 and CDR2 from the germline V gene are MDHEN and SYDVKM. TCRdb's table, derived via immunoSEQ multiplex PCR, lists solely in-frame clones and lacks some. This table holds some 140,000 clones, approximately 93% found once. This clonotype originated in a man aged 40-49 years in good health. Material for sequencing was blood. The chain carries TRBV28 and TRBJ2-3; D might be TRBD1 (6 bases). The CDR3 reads CASSLLLQGPSTDTQYF. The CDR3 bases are TGTGCCAGCAGTTTACTGTTGCAGGGGCCTAGCACAGATACGCAGTATTTT.